Following are 25 T cell receptor beta chains from one sample sequenced in a study of memory CD4+ T cells and cytomegalovirus serostatus. Sequenced by immunoSEQ multiplex PCR; TCRdb stores in-frame clones only, minus some. The sample shows 55,000 to 60,000 clones, roughly 77% of them seen only once. The sort gate was single viable CD3+CD4+CD8-CD45RO+ cells for memory CD4+ T cells. Sequencing was performed on memory CD4+ T cells from blood. The origin of the receptors is an adult in good health and CMV-seronegative.

The chain carries TRBV4-3 and TRBJ2-1; tentatively, D is TRBD2 (5 bases). V was trimmed by 0 bases and J by 6 bases, leaving 6 bases between them. Germline CDR1 reads LGHNA; CDR2 reads YSLEER. The CDR3 extends over 13 amino acids. This chain's CDR3 is CASSQERGNEQFF. The CDR3 bases are TGCGCCAGCAGCCAAGAACGGGGCAATGAGCAGTTCTTC.

The rearrangement joins TRBV7-9 to TRBJ2-5; no reliable D call. Germline CDR1 SEHNR, CDR2 FQNEAQ (reference sequence). Trimming cost V 7 bases and J 3 bases, with 12 bases left between them. CDR3 length: 13 amino acids. CDR3 region: CASIPAVEETQYF. CDR3 nucleotide sequence: TGTGCCAGCATCCCCGCGGTAGAAGAGACCCAGTACTTC.

This chain uses TRBV28 with TRBJ1-2, with a possible D match to TRBD1 (6 bases). The V end lost 5 bases, the J end lost 6 bases, and 16 bases lay between the germline ends. CDR3 size: 14 residues. The germline V gene has CDR1 MDHEN and CDR2 SYDVKM. CDR3 sequence (DNA): TGTGCCAGCAGTGCCTCGGGACAAATGAATGGCTACACCTTC. Encoded protein: CASSASGQMNGYTF.

This clone was observed a handful of times. This chain uses TRBV5-1 with TRBJ1-5, with TRBD1 matching over 7 bases. The CDR3 extends over 15 amino acids. V shed 4 bases, J shed 0 bases, and the junction held 4 bases outside the gene matches. The germline CDR1 and CDR2 sequences are SGHRS and YFSETQ. The CDR3 DNA is TGCGCCAGCAGCCGCACAGGGGATAGCAATCAGCCCCAGCATTTT. Translating gives CASSRTGDSNQPQHF.

The count of this clone is one. The gene calls are TRBV6-5 and TRBJ2-7; 8 nucleotides line up with TRBD1. This CDR3 comprises 11 residues. The junction had 3 bases not matched to a gene; V was cut back by 3 bases and J by 11 bases. Germline loops: CDR1 MNHEY, CDR2 SVGAGI. CDR3 nucleotides: TGTGCCAGCAGTTATCAACAGGGGGAGTACTTC. Amino acid sequence: CASSYQQGEYF.

This clone has a handful of counts. This chain joins TRBV6-5 and TRBJ2-7; 8 nucleotides align to TRBD2. Germline V gives CDR1 MNHEY, CDR2 SVGAGI. The CDR3 is made up of 12 amino acids. Unmatched junction bases numbered 4, after V lost 6 bases and J lost 6 bases. Here the CDR3 reads CASRGTRGEQYF. The DNA of the CDR3 is TGTGCCAGCAGGGGGACTAGGGGCGAGCAGTACTTC.

This chain uses TRBV7-6 with TRBJ1-4; D gene unclear. Germline V gives CDR1 SGHVS, CDR2 FNYEAQ. Trimming left V 4 bases short and J 0 bases short, with 12 bases between. The CDR3 has 16 residues. CDR3 loop: CASSSRPGATNEKLFF. The DNA for the CDR3 is TGTGCCAGCAGCTCCCGCCCAGGAGCAACTAATGAAAAACTGTTTTTT.

The genes are TRBV18 and TRBJ2-7; maybe TRBD1 (6 bases). CDR3 length: 16 residues. Looked up from germline, CDR1 is KGHSH and CDR2 is LQKENI. Trimming took off 4 bases at V and 4 bases at J, with 20 bases between the two ends. The CDR3 nucleotides read TGTGCCAGCTCACTACGTGGGTTAGGACAGAGGTACGAGCAGTACTTC. It translates to CASSLRGLGQRYEQYF.

The gene calls are TRBV5-1 and TRBJ2-1; D is perhaps TRBD2 (9 bases). The length of the CDR3 is 24 residues. In germline, CDR1 is SGHRS, CDR2 YFSETQ. V lost 4 bases to trimming and J lost 2 bases, with 40 bases between them. This CDR3 reads CASSPGGRDRIPSGARQAYNEQFF. The CDR3 DNA reads TGCGCCAGCAGCCCGGGAGGTAGGGACAGGATCCCTAGCGGGGCTAGACAGGCCTACAATGAGCAGTTCTTC.

V gene TRBV15 combines with J gene TRBJ2-5; TRBD2 is a possible D gene (6 bases). This CDR3 region has 19 residues. The germline V gene encodes CDR1 LNHNV and CDR2 YYDKDF (reference sequence). Trimming shortened V by 0 bases and J by 5 bases, and 25 bases separated the two germline ends. The CDR3 sequence is CATSRDGRGGIGGRETQYF. CDR3 coding DNA: TGTGCCACCAGCAGAGACGGACGGGGTGGGATCGGAGGGAGGGAGACCCAGTACTTC.

The chain recombines TRBV9 with TRBJ2-1, with a tentative D call TRBD1 (8 bases). Germline values: CDR1 SGDLS, CDR2 YYNGEE. Trimming left V 1 base short and J 4 bases short, with 15 bases between. There are 16 residues in the CDR3. DNA for the CDR3: TGTGCCAGCAGCGTACATACACAGGGGGGGTACAATGAGCAGTTCTTC. As protein: CASSVHTQGGYNEQFF. The entire variable domain, with the rest obtained from reference TRBV9 and TRBJ2-1, is as follows: DSGVTQTPKHLITATGQRVTLRCSPRSGDLSVYWYQQSLDQGLQFLIQYYNGEERAKGNILERFSAQQFPDLHSELNLSSLELGDSALYFCASSVHTQGGYNEQFFGPGTRLTVL.

The rearrangement uses TRBV27 and TRBJ1-5; D call uncertain. This CDR3 has 10 residues. The ends were cut back, 6 bases at V and 7 bases at J, with 4 bases in the middle. Germline CDR1 MNHEY, CDR2 SMNVEV (reference sequence). CDR3 in DNA: TGTGCCAGCAGGGAGCAGCCCCAGCATTTT. Its protein product is CASREQPQHF.

The rearrangement links TRBV19 to TRBJ2-5; D is possibly TRBD1 or TRBD2 (6 bases each). Germline CDR1 reads LNHDA; CDR2 reads SQIVND (reference sequence). This CDR3 has 16 amino acids. Trimming removed 7 bases at V and 3 bases at J, with 21 bases between. The CDR3 bases are TGTGCCAGTACAAGACGGGGGCTATCAGGGGAAGAGACCCAGTACTTC. Amino acid sequence: CASTRRGLSGEETQYF.

This chain links TRBV30 with TRBJ2-7; D not certain. Trimming cost V 4 bases and J 0 bases, with 13 bases left between them. The germline gives CDR1 GTSNPN, CDR2 SVGIG (reference sequence). There are 14 residues in the CDR3. The CDR3 protein is CAWNGGTFSYEQYF. CDR3 DNA sequence: TGTGCCTGGAACGGTGGCACATTCTCCTACGAGCAGTACTTC.

By share, this clone ranks as medium-sized. The chain combines TRBV14 with TRBJ1-1; D is ambiguous. The CDR3 is 13 residues long. CDR1 and CDR2 from the germline V gene are SGHDN and FVKESK. V was shortened by 0 bases and J by 3 bases, with 5 bases between the two germline ends. CDR3: CASSQESYTEAFF. The CDR3 DNA reads as TGTGCCAGCAGCCAAGAATCTTACACTGAAGCTTTCTTT. Drawing the rest from reference TRBV14 and TRBJ1-1, the complete variable domain is EAGVTQFPSHSVIEKGQTVTLRCDPISGHDNLYWYRRVMGKEIKFLLHFVKESKQDESGMPNNRFLAERTGGTYSTLKVQPAELEDSGVYFCASSQESYTEAFFGQGTRLTVV.

The rearrangement links TRBV6-4 to TRBJ2-1; 9 bases line up with TRBD1. Losses at the gene ends were 3 bases for V and 8 bases for J; bases not matched to a gene: 8. Germline values: CDR1 MRHNA, CDR2 SNTAGT. The CDR3 has 15 residues. CDR3 residues: CASSERNRGLDEQFF. As DNA, the CDR3 is TGTGCCAGCAGTGAACGGAACAGGGGGCTGGATGAGCAGTTCTTC.

The J gene is TRBJ2-3, the V gene TRBV29-1; D assignment may be TRBD1 or TRBD2 (5 bases each). The V gene's germline CDR1 is SQVTM and CDR2 ANQGSEA. V lost 7 bases and J lost 4, with 15 bases in between. The CDR3 spans 13 residues. The CDR3 nucleotides are TGCAGCGCCGAGAGGGGTTTGGCAGATACGCAGTATTTT. Translated, it gives CSAERGLADTQYF.

The chain recombines TRBV19 with TRBJ2-7; D may be TRBD1 (5 bases). Germline loops: CDR1 LNHDA, CDR2 SQIVND (reference sequence). CDR3 length equals 13 residues. Trimming took 6 bases from V and 3 from J, leaving 12 bases between them. For the CDR3, the DNA is TGTGCCAGTAGCTCAACAGGAATCTACGAGCAGTACTTC. Residues: CASSSTGIYEQYF.

The genes are TRBV6-5 and TRBJ1-2, with TRBD1 matching 7 bases. This CDR3 has 14 residues. V shed 6 bases and J 0 bases; nucleotides not matched to a gene: 4. The V gene's germline CDR1 is MNHEY and CDR2 SVGAGI. CDR3 bases: TGTGCCAGCAGGTCAGGGACAGCTAACTATGGCTACACCTTC. This translates into CASRSGTANYGYTF.

V usage is TRBV10-1 and J usage is TRBJ2-6; tentatively, D is TRBD1 (5 bases). Germline V CDR1 and CDR2: WNHNN, SYGVQD (reference sequence). This CDR3 has 15 amino acids. V dropped 4 bases and J dropped 0 bases, with 7 bases sitting between them. In DNA, the CDR3 is TGCGCCAGCAGTGCCGGACACTCTGGGGCCAACGTCCTGACTTTC. Its translation is CASSAGHSGANVLTF.

This clone showed up just a few times. The DNA of the CDR3 is TGCAGTGCGGCAACTAATGAAAAACTGTTTTTT. This gives the protein CSAATNEKLFF. V usage is TRBV20-1 and J usage is TRBJ1-4; D unclear. This CDR3 region has 11 residues. Trimming stripped 6 bases from V and 0 bases from J, with 2 bases between. Germline V CDR1 and CDR2: DFQATT, SNEGSKA (reference sequence).

The chain employs TRBV18 and TRBJ1-2; weak D call: TRBD1 (6 bases). Germline CDR1 KGHSH, CDR2 LQKENI. The CDR3 length is 14 residues. V lost 3 bases, J lost 4 bases, and 12 bases lay in between. The CDR3 loop is CASSPQRGFYGYTF. The CDR3 DNA reads as TGTGCCAGCTCACCCCAGAGGGGGTTCTATGGCTACACCTTC.

The genes are TRBV5-1 and TRBJ1-2; no clear D gene. With 7 bases removed from V and 0 bases from J, the gap between germline ends came to 10 bases. The CDR3 has 13 residues. Germline assignment: CDR1 SGHRS and CDR2 YFSETQ. The chain's CDR3 is CASGIQTNYGYTF. The CDR3 region has the DNA TGCGCCAGCGGAATACAGACTAACTATGGCTACACCTTC.

Notes on this clone: No DNA is shown, since the ends of the CDR3 on it are uncertain; the CDR3 is the one TCRdb lists. The chain has TRBV6-1 and TRBJ1-4. Looked up from germline, CDR1 is MNHNS and CDR2 is SASEGT. The length of the CDR3 is 12 amino acids, counting both ends. CDR3 sequence: CASSVALGSFYF.

The chain carries TRBV7-2 and TRBJ2-5; D is uncertain. This CDR3 has 15 residues. V was trimmed by 5 bases and J by 1 base, leaving 14 bases between them. Germline V gene lookup returns CDR1 SGHTA and CDR2 FQGNSA. For the CDR3, the DNA is TGTGCCAGCAGCCCCGGGTTGGCAGTCCAAGAGACCCAGTACTTC. This translates into CASSPGLAVQETQYF.